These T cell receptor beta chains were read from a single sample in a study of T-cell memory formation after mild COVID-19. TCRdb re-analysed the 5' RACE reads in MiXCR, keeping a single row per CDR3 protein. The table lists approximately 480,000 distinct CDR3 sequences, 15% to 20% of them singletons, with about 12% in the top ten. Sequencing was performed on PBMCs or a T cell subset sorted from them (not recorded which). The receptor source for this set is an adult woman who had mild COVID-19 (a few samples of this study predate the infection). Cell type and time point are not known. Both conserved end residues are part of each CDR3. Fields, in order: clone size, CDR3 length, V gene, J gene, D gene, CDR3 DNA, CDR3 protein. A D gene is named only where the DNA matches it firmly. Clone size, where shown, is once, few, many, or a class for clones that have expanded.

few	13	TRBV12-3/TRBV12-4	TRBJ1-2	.	TGTGCCAGCAGTTTAAGGGACACCTATGGCTACACCTTC	CASSLRDTYGYTF
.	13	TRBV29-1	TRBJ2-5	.	TGCAGCGTTGTGGGGGATATCCAAGAGACCCAGTACTTC	CSVVGDIQETQYF
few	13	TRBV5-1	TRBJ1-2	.	TGCGCCAGCAGCTTGGCCTCGGGGGATGGCTACACCTTC	CASSLASGDGYTF
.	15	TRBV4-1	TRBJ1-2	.	TGCGCCAGCAGCCAAGGTACGGACCCTAACTATGGCTACACCTTC	CASSQGTDPNYGYTF
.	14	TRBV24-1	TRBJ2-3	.	TGTGCCACGGGACGGGGGACGAACACAGATACGCAGTATTTT	CATGRGTNTDTQYF
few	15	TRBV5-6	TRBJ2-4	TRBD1	TGTGCCAGCGCGAGACAGGGACGAGCCAAAAACATTCAGTACTTC	CASARQGRAKNIQYF
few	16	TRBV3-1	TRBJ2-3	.	TGTGCCAGCAGTCAAACCGGGACGGGAAGCACAGATACGCAGTATTTT	CASSQTGTGSTDTQYF
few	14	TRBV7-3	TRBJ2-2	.	TGTGCCAGCAGCTTAAGTCTGGGGACCGGGGAGCTGTTTTTT	CASSLSLGTGELFF
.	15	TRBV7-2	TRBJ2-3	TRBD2	TGTGCCAGCAGCTACGGGACTAGCGGGGGGTATACGCAGTATTTT	CASSYGTSGGYTQYF
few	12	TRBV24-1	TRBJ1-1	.	TGTGCCACCAGTGATAAAGGGTCGGAAGCTTTCTTT	CATSDKGSEAFF
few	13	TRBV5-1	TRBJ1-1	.	TGCGCCAGCAGTGGAGGGATGAACACTGAAGCTTTCTTT	CASSGGMNTEAFF
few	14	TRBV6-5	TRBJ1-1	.	TGTGCCAGCAGTTACTCGAACATGGGAGCTGAAGCTTTCTTT	CASSYSNMGAEAFF
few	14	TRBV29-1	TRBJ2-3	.	TGCAGCGTTCACCCCGGCGGGGGCACAGATACGCAGTATTTT	CSVHPGGGTDTQYF
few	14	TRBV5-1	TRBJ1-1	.	TGCGCCAGCAGCGGCCGGGATGTGAACACTGAAGCTTTCTTT	CASSGRDVNTEAFF
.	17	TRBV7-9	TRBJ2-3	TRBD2	TGTGCCAGTAGAACGGGACTAGCGGGACGACAGAGGCATACGCAGTATTTT	CASRTGLAGRQRHTQYF
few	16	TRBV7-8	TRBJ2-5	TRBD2	TGTGCCAGCAGCTTAGTCCTAGCGGGGGCACAAGAGACCCAGTACTTC	CASSLVLAGAQETQYF
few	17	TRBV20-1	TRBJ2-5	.	TGCAGTGCCCGCGGGGTAGCCGTAAGGGGATCTAGAGAGACCCAGTACTTC	CSARGVAVRGSRETQYF
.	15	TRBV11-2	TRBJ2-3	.	TGTGCCAGCAGCGCGGACTGGAAAAACACAGATACGCAGTATTTT	CASSADWKNTDTQYF
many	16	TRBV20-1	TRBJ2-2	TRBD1	TGCAGTGCTAGAGATCAAGCAGGGGGCGACATCGGGGAGCTGTTTTTT	CSARDQAGGDIGELFF
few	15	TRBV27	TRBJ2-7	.	TGTGCCAGCAGCCCAACCCTAGGACATACCTACGAGCAGTACTTC	CASSPTLGHTYEQYF
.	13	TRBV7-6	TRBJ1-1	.	TGTGCCAGTCAGGGGATGGAGAACACTGAAGCTTTCTTT	CASQGMENTEAFF
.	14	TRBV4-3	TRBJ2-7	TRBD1	TGCGCCAGCAGCCGGAACGGACAGGCCTACGAGCAGTACTTC	CASSRNGQAYEQYF
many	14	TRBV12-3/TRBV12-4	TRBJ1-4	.	TGTGCCAGCAGTGAAACGGGGTTTAATGAAAAACTGTTTTTT	CASSETGFNEKLFF
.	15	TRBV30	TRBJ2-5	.	TGTGCCTGGAGTAGTAGCGAGGTTTTCCAAGAGACCCAGTACTTC	CAWSSSEVFQETQYF
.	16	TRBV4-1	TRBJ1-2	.	TGCGCCAGCAGCCAAGTAGACAGCGCCTCGTCTAGTGGCTACACCTTC	CASSQVDSASSSGYTF
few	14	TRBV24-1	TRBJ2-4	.	TGTGCCACCAGTGTTGGCAGAGGCTCAAACATTCAGTACTTC	CATSVGRGSNIQYF
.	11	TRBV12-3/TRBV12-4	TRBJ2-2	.	TGTGCCATTCGGTGGGCCGGGGAGCTGTTTTTT	CAIRWAGELFF
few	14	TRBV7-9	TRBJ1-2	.	TGTGCCAGCAGCTTAGCGCTCCCGGGATACGGCTACACCTTC	CASSLALPGYGYTF
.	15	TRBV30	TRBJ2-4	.	TGTGCCTGGAGTGTAAAGCGTCTAGCCAAAAACATTCAGTACTTC	CAWSVKRLAKNIQYF
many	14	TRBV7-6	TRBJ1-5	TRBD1	TGTGCCAGCAGCGCCGGGACAGGCGGTCAGCCCCAGCATTTT	CASSAGTGGQPQHF
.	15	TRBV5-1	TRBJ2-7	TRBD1	TGCGCCAGCAGTAGCCCGGACAGGGGTTCCTACGAGCAGTACTTC	CASSSPDRGSYEQYF
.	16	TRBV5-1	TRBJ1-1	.	TGCGCCAGCAGCTTGGGAGTAGACAGCACCAACACTGAAGCTTTCTTT	CASSLGVDSTNTEAFF
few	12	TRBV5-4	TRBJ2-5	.	TGTGCCAGCAGCTTGGTCACCGGGGCCCAGTACTTC	CASSLVTGAQYF
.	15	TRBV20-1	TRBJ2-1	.	TGCAGTGCTAGAGAGGGGGGCAACTCCTACAATGAGCAGTTCTTC	CSAREGGNSYNEQFF
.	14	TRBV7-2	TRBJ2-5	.	TGTGCCAGCAGCTTACAGAATTACGGAGAGACCCAGTACTTC	CASSLQNYGETQYF
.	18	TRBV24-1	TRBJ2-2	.	TGTGCCACCAGTGATGCCTCGGGACACCTCTCGAACACCGGGGAGCTGTTTTTT	CATSDASGHLSNTGELFF
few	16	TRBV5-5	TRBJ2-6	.	TGTGCCAGCAGCTTGGACAGGGTCACTGGGGCCAACGTCCTGACTTTC	CASSLDRVTGANVLTF
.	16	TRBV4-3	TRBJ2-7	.	TGCGCCAGCAGCCAAGATCGGTCCGGGGCCTCCTACGAGCAGTACTTC	CASSQDRSGASYEQYF
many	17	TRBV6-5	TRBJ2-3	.	TGTGCCAGCAGTCGCAGCCCCAGAGCGACTAGCACAGATACGCAGTATTTT	CASSRSPRATSTDTQYF
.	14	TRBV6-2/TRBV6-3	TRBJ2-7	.	TGTGCCAGCAGTAACCAACAGTGGACCTACGAGCAGTACTTC	CASSNQQWTYEQYF
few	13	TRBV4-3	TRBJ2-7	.	TGCGCCAGCAGCCAAGATGGGGGAAACGAGCAGTACTTC	CASSQDGGNEQYF
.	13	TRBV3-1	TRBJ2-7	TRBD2	TGTGCCAGCACGAGGGGAGGGGCTCACGAGCAGTACTTC	CASTRGGAHEQYF
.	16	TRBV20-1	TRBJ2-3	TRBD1	TGCAGTGCTAGAGATTACGGGACAGGGGGCACCAATACGCAGTATTTT	CSARDYGTGGTNTQYF
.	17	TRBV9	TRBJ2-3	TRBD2	TGTGCCAGCAGCCTCTGGGGCGGGAGGGCCCTCACAGATACGCAGTATTTT	CASSLWGGRALTDTQYF
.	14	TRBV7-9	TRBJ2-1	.	TGTGCCAGCAGCCTAGATGGCACCTACAATGAGCAGTTCTTC	CASSLDGTYNEQFF
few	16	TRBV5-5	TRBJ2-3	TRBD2	TGTGCCAGCAGCTCTGGACTAGCGGACAGCACAGATACGCAGTATTTT	CASSSGLADSTDTQYF
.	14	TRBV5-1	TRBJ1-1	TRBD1	TGCGCCAGCAGCACGGGACAGGGAAACACTGAAGCTTTCTTT	CASSTGQGNTEAFF
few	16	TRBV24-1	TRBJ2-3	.	TGTGCCACTTCGACATACAGGGAGATGGGCACAGATACGCAGTATTTT	CATSTYREMGTDTQYF
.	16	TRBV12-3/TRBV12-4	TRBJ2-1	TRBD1	TGTGCCAGCAGTCTCGGGACAGTGAGCTCCTACAATGAGCAGTTCTTC	CASSLGTVSSYNEQFF
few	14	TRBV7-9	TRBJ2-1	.	TGTGCCAGCAGCTTAGCGGGGGCCCCCAATGAGCAGTTCTTC	CASSLAGAPNEQFF
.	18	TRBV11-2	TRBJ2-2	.	TGTGCCAGCAGCTTAGTTATCGGGACGAACCCGAACACCGGGGAGCTGTTTTTT	CASSLVIGTNPNTGELFF
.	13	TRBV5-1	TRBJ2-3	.	TGCGCCAGCAGCCCCCTAGCAACAGATACGCAGTATTTT	CASSPLATDTQYF
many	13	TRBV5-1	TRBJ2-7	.	TGCGCCAGCAGCTTGGGGACTTTCTACGAGCAGTACTTC	CASSLGTFYEQYF
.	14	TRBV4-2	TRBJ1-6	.	TGTGCCAGCAGCCCCCAGGAAGAGAATTCACCCCTCCACTTT	CASSPQEENSPLHF
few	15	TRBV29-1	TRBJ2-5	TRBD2	TGCAGCGTTGAAGATCGGCTAGCGGGGGGGGAGACCCAGTACTTC	CSVEDRLAGGETQYF